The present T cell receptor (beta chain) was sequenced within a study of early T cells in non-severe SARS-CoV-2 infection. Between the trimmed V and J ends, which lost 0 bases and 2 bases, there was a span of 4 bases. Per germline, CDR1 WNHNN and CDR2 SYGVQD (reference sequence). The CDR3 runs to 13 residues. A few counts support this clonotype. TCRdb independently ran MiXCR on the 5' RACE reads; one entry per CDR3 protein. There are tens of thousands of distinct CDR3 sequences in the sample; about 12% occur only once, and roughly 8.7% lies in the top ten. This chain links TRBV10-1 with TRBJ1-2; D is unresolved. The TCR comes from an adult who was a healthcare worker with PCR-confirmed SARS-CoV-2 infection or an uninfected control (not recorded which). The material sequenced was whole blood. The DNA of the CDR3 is TGCGCCAGCAGTGAGTCCCAGAACTATGGCTACACCTTC. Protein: CASSESQNYGYTF.